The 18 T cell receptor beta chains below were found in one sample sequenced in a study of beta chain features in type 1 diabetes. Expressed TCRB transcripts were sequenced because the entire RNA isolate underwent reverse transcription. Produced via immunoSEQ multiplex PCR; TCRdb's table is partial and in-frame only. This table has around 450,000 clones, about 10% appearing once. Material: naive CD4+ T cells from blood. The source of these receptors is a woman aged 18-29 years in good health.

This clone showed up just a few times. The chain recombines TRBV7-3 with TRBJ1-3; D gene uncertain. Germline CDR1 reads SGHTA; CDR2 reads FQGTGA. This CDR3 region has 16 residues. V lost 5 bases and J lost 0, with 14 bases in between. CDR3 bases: TGTGCCAGCAGCAAGGCAGGATCCCTCTCTGGAAACACCATATATTTT. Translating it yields CASSKAGSLSGNTIYF.

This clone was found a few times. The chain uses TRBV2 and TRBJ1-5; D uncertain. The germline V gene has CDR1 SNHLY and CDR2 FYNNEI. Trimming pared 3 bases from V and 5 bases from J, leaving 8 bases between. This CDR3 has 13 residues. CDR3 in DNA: TGTGCCAGCAGTGAGATTTGGGATCAGCCCCAGCATTTT. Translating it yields CASSEIWDQPQHF.

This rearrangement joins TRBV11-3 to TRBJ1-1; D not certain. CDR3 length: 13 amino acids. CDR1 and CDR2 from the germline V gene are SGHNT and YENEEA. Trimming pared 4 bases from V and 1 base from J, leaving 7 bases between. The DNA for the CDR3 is TGTGCCAGCAGCTCACGTCCGAACACTGAAGCTTTCTTT. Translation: CASSSRPNTEAFF.

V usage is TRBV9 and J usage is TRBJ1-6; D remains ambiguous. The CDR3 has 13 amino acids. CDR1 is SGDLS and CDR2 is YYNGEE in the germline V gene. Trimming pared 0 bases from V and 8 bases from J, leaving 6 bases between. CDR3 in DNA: TGTGCCAGCAGCGTAGATCAGCATTCACCCCTCCACTTT. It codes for CASSVDQHSPLHF.

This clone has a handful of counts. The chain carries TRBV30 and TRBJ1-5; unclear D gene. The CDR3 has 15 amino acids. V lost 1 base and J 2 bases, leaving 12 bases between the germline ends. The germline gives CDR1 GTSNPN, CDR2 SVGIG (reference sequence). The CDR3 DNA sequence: TGTGCCTGGAGTGCCCCCTCGGGTGGCAATCAGCCCCAGCATTTT. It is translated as CAWSAPSGGNQPQHF.

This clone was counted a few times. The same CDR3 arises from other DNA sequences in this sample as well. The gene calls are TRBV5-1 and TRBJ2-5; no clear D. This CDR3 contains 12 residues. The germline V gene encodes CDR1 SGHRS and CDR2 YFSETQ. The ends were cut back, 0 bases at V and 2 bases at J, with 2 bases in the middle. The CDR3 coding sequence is TGCGCCAGCAGCTTGGGACAAGAGACCCAGTACTTC. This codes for CASSLGQETQYF.

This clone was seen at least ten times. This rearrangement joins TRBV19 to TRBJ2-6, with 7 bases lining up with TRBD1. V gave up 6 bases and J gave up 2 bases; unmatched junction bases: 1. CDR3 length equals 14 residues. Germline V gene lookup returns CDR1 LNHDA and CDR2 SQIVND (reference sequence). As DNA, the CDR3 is TGTGCCAGTAGCGACAGGGCTGGGGCCAACGTCCTGACTTTC. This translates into CASSDRAGANVLTF.

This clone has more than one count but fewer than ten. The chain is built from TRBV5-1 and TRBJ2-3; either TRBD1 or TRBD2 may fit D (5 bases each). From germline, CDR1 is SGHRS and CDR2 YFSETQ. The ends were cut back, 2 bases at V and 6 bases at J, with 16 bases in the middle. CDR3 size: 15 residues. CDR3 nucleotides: TGCGCCAGCAGCTTCGGGACGGGGACGGGTGATACGCAGTATTTT. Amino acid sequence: CASSFGTGTGDTQYF.

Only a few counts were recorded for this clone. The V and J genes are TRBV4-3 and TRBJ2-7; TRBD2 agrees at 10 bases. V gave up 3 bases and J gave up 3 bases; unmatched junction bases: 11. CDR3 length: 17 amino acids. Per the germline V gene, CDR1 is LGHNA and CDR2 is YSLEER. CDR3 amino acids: CASSHSLLAGEHYEQYF. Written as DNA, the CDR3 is TGCGCCAGCAGCCACAGTCTCCTAGCGGGAGAACACTACGAGCAGTACTTC.

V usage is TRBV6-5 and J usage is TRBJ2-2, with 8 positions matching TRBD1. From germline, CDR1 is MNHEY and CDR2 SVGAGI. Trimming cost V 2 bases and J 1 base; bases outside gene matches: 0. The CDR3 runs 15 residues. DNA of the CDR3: TGTGCCAGCAGTTACGACAGGGGGAACACCGGGGAGCTGTTTTTT. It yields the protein CASSYDRGNTGELFF.

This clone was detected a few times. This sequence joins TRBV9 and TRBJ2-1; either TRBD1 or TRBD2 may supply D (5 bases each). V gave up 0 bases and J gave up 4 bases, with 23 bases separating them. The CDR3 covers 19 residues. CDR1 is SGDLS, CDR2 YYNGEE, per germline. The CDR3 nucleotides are TGTGCCAGCAGCGTAGCCCACTACTCCCGGGACGGAAATTACAATGAGCAGTTCTTC. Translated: CASSVAHYSRDGNYNEQFF.

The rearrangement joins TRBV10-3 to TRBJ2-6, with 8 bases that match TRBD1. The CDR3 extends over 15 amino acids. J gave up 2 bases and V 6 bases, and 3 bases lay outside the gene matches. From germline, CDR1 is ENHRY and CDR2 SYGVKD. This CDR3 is CAISLQGAGANVLTF. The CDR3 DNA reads TGTGCCATCAGCCTACAGGGGGCTGGGGCCAACGTCCTGACTTTC.

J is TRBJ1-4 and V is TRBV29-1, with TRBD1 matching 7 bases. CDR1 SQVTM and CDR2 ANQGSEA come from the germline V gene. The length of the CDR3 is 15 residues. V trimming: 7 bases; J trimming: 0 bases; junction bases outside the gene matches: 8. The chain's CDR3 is CSAATGTATNEKLFF. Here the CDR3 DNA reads TGCAGCGCCGCGACCGGGACAGCAACTAATGAAAAACTGTTTTTT.

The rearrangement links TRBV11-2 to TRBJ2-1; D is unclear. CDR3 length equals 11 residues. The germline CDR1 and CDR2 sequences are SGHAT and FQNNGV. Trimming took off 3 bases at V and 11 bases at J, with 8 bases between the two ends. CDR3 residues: CASSLKTQQFF. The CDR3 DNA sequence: TGTGCCAGCAGCTTGAAGACACAGCAGTTCTTC.

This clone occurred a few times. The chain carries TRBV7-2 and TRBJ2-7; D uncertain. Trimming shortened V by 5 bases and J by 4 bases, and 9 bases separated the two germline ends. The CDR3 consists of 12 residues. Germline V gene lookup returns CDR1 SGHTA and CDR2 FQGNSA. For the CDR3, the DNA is TGTGCCAGCAGCGAGACACCTTACGAGCAGTACGTC. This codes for CASSETPYEQYV.

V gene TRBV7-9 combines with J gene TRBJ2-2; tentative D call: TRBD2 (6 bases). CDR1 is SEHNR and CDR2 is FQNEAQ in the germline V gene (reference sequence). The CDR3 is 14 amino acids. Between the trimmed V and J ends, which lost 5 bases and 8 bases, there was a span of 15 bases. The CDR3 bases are TGTGCCAGCAGCACCGGGATCCGGGAGGGGGAGCTGTTTTTT. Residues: CASSTGIREGELFF. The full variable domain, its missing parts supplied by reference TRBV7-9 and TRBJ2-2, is DTGVSQNPRHKITKRGQNVTFRCDPISEHNRLYWYRQTLGQGPEFLTYFQNEAQLEKSRLLSDRFSAERPKGSFSTLEIQRTEQGDSAMYLCASSTGIREGELFFGEGSRLTVL.

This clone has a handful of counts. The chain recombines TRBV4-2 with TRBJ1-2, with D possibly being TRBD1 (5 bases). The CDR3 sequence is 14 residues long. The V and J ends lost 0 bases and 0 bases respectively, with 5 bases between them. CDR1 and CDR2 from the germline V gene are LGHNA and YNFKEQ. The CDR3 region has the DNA TGTGCCAGCAGCCAAGAACAGGCTAACTATGGCTACACCTTC. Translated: CASSQEQANYGYTF.

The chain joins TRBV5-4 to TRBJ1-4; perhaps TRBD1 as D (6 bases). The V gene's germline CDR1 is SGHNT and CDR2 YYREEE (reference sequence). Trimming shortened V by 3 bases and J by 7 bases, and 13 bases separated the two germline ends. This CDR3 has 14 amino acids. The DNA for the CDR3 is TGTGCCAGCAGCTCCCCAGGGGCCGGTGAAAAACTGTTTTTT. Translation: CASSSPGAGEKLFF. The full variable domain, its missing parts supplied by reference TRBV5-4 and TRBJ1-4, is ETGVTQSPTHLIKTRGQQVTLRCSSQSGHNTVSWYQQALGQGPQFIFQYYREEENGRGNFPPRFSGLQFPNYSSELNVNALELDDSALYLCASSSPGAGEKLFFGSGTQLSVL.